This is a list of T cell receptor beta chains from one sample in a study of shared clonotypes between healthy human individuals. Profiling relied on immunoSEQ multiplex PCR, and the TCRdb table lists in-frame clones only, not all of them. Of about 800,000 clones listed, 90% to 97% are singletons. The sequenced sample was naive CD8+ T cells sorted from blood. Source of these receptors: a man under 40 in good health. The CDR3 runs from the conserved cysteine through the conserved F or W. The order of the fields is D gene, J gene, V gene, clone size, CDR3 DNA, CDR3 protein. A D gene is named only where the DNA matches it firmly. Not all rows give a size; the values are once, few, many and, for expanded clones, a class.

NA TRBJ2-7 TRBV28 NA TGTGCCAGCAGTTTCCCGACTAACGGAACCTACGAGCAGTACTTC CASSFPTNGTYEQYF
NA TRBJ1-4 TRBV7-9 NA TGTGCCAGCAGTTCGGGCCGAGGGGAAAAACTGTTTTTT CASSSGRGEKLFF
NA TRBJ2-1 TRBV30 NA TGTGCCTGGAGTGCCTATCCGAGGGGCGGTGAGCAGTTCTTC CAWSAYPRGGEQFF
TRBD1 TRBJ1-5 TRBV19 once TGTGCCAGTAACCTTGAGGAGGGGGCTGTGAGTCAGCCCCAGCATTTT CASNLEEGAVSQPQHF
TRBD1 TRBJ1-4 TRBV7-2 NA TGTGCCAGCAGAGGACAGGGGGTTGAAAAACTGTTTTTT CASRGQGVEKLFF
NA TRBJ2-7 TRBV4-1 NA TGCGCCAGCAGCCAAGATCCCCTTGAGTACAGAGGTGTAGTTCATCCACTGTACTTC CASSQDPLEYRGVVHPLYF
NA TRBJ2-1 TRBV7-9 NA TGTGCCAGCAGCTTAGTGGGGTCCAATGAGCAGTTCTTC CASSLVGSNEQFF
NA TRBJ2-7 TRBV29-1 NA TGCAGCGTTGAAGGAGGGTCGCGTGAGCAGTACTTC CSVEGGSREQYF
NA TRBJ1-1 TRBV5-1 NA TGCGCCAGCAGCTTGGTTCCAGGATGGGACACTGAAGCTTTCTTT CASSLVPGWDTEAFF
NA TRBJ2-7 TRBV4-1 NA TGCGCCAGCAGCCAAGCGGGAGCAGTCAACGAGCAGTACTTC CASSQAGAVNEQYF
TRBD2 TRBJ2-7 TRBV7-9 NA TGTGCCAGCAGCATTAGCGGGAGCAACGAGCAGTACTTC CASSISGSNEQYF
NA TRBJ1-2 TRBV7-9 NA TGTGCCAGCCTGTCTCTATTAGGACTAGAGTTAGACTACACCTTC CASLSLLGLELDYTF
NA TRBJ2-3 TRBV5-6 NA TGTGCCAGCAGTCCTGGAGGGCCTGCGCAGTATTTT CASSPGGPAQYF
TRBD1 TRBJ1-3 TRBV19 NA TGTGCCAGCCGCACCGACAGGGGGACTGGAAACACCATATATTTT CASRTDRGTGNTIYF
TRBD1 TRBJ2-1 TRBV27 once TGTGCCAGCAGTTTTCTGGGACAGGGAAATGAGCAGTTCTTC CASSFLGQGNEQFF
TRBD2 TRBJ2-7 TRBV7-9 NA TGTGCCAGCAGCGGTCAGACTAGCGGGAGAGTATACGAGCAGTACTTC CASSGQTSGRVYEQYF
NA TRBJ2-3 TRBV27 NA TGTGCCAGCAGTTTAGTCCGGGGGCAGTCAACGGATACGCAGTATTTT CASSLVRGQSTDTQYF
TRBD2 TRBJ2-1 TRBV7-6 NA TGTGCCAGCAGCTTAGTCGGCGGGGGCTCCTACAATGAGCAGTTCTTC CASSLVGGGSYNEQFF
TRBD1 TRBJ2-7 TRBV2 NA TGTGCCAGCAGTGGGGACAGGGTACACTTC CASSGDRVHF
NA TRBJ1-2 TRBV29-1 NA TGCAGCGCAGACCCCAGGGGTGGCTACACCTTC CSADPRGGYTF
NA TRBJ2-1 TRBV9 NA TGTGCCAGCAGCCCCCAGGGTAGGCACCATGAGCAGTTCTTC CASSPQGRHHEQFF
TRBD2 TRBJ2-2 TRBV27 NA TGTGCCAGCAGTCCCGGACTAGCGGGAGGGGCCGGGGAGCTGTTTTTT CASSPGLAGGAGELFF